A single T cell receptor beta chain is shown here with its context. As yet, its antigen is unknown. Looked up from germline, CDR1 is MNHEY and CDR2 is SMNVEV (reference sequence). The CDR3 has 11 amino acids. The V end was cut by 4 bases, the J end by 6 bases, with 3 bases between. 13 Jbeta primers and 60 Vbeta primers were used for the PCR. This table comes from immunoSEQ multiplex PCR, and its TCRdb copy is limited to in-frame clones, with some not included. Counted here are around 190,000 clones, around 85% occurring once; the ten biggest clones make up around 2.3%. This entry belongs to a study of cytomegalovirus exposure and HLA in healthy donors. General study points: Many donors shared some public TCRs, even though most TCR sequences were rare. A later analysis, which compared TCR beta chains of equal frequency, found the HLA-associated ones more clonally expanded.

The source is a woman between 45 and 65 years old in good health and CMV-seronegative. Sequencing input: PBMCs. The chain joins TRBV27 to TRBJ2-2; no firm D call. CDR3 in DNA: TGTGCCAGCAGTTCTGCCGGGGAGCTGTTTTTT. Translated: CASSSAGELFF.